This T cell receptor (beta chain) was retrieved from a study of cytomegalovirus exposure and HLA in healthy donors. Study context: Among about 400 genotyped donors, approximately 80% fell in the Caucasian-associated ancestry cluster. General study findings and limits: The authors considered a cluster of highly shared sequence variants likely to be a sequencing artifact. Association with HLA alleles at 0.05 false discovery rate was found for 16,951 TCR beta sequences in a later analysis. About 87% or about 30% of the time was how often most TCR beta V segments were productive, according to an earlier analysis.

Germline assignment: CDR1 SEHNR and CDR2 FQNEAQ (reference sequence). There are 14 residues in the CDR3. Trimming left V 4 bases short and J 7 bases short, with 14 bases between. A remark on this clone: Its matching antigen is unknown.

A multiplex PCR was run with 60 Vbeta primers and 13 Jbeta primers. Assay: immunoSEQ multiplex PCR; the TCRdb copy retains only in-frame clones and omits some. In the table there are 130,000 or so clones, 8.5% of which are singletons. The source material was PBMCs. This TCR was recovered from a man aged 40-50 years in good health and CMV-seronegative. The rearrangement links TRBV7-9 to TRBJ1-5, with TRBD1 as a possible D gene (6 bases). The CDR3, as DNA: TGTGCCAGCAGCTCAACCGCAGGGGAACAGCCCCAGCATTTT. This codes for CASSSTAGEQPQHF.